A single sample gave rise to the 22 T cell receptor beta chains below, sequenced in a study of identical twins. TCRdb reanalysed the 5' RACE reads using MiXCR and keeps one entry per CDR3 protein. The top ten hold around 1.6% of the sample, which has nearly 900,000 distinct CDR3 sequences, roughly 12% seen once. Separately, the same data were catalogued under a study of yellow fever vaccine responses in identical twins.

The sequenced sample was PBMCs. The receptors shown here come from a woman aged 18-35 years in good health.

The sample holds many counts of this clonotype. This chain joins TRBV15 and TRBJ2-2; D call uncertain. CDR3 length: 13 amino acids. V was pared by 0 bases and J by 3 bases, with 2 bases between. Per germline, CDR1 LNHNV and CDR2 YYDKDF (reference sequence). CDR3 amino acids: CATSREDTGELFF. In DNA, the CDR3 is TGTGCCACCAGCAGAGAGGACACCGGGGAGCTGTTTTTT. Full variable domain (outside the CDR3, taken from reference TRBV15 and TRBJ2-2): DAMVIQNPRYQVTQFGKPVTLSCSQTLNHNVMYWYQQKSSQAPKLLFHYYDKDFNNEADTPDNFQSRRPNTSFCFLDIRSPGLGDTAMYLCATSREDTGELFFGEGSRLTVL.

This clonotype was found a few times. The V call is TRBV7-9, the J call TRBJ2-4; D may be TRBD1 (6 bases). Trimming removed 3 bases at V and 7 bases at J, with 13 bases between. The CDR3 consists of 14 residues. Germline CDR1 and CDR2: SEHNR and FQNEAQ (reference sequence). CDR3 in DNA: TGTGCCAGCAGCTTTACGACAGGCCAGAACATTCAGTACTTC. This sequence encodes CASSFTTGQNIQYF. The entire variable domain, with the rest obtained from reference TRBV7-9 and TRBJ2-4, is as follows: DTGVSQNPRHKITKRGQNVTFRCDPISEHNRLYWYRQTLGQGPEFLTYFQNEAQLEKSRLLSDRFSAERPKGSFSTLEIQRTEQGDSAMYLCASSFTTGQNIQYFGAGTRLSVL.

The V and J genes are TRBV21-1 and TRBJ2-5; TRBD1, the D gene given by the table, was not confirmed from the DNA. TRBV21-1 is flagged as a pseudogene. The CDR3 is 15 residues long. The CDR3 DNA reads TGTGCCAGCATACCCAACAGGGGCTCTAGGGAGACCCAGTACTTC. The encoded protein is CASIPNRGSRETQYF.

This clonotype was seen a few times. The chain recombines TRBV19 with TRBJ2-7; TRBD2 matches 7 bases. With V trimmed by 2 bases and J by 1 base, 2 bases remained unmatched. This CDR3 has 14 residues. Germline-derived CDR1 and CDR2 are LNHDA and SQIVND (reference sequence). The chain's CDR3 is CASSITSVSYEQYF. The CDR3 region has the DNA TGTGCCAGTAGTATAACTAGCGTATCCTACGAGCAGTACTTC.

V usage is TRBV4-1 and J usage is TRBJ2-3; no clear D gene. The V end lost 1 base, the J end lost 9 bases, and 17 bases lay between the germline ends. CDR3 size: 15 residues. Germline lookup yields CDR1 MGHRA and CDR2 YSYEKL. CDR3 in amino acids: CASSQGLVDPVTQYF. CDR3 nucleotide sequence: TGCGCCAGCAGCCAAGGTCTCGTGGACCCAGTCACGCAGTATTTT.

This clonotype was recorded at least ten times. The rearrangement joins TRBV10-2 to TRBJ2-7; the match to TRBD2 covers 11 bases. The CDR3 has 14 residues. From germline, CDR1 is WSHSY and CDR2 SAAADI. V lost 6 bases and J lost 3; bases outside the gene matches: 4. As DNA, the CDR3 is TGCGCCAGCAGGAGGGGACTAGCGGACTACGAGCAGTACTTC. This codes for CASRRGLADYEQYF.

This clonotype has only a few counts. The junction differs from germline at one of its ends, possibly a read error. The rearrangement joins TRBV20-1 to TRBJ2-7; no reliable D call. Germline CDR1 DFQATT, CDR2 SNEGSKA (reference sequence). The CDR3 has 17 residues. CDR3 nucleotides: TGCTGTGCTAGAGATACCAAGGGATGGCCGAGCTCCTACGAGCAGTACTTC. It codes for CCARDTKGWPSSYEQYF.

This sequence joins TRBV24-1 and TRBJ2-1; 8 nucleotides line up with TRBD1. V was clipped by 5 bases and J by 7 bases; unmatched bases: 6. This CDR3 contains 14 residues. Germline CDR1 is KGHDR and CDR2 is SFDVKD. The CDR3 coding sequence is TGTGCCACCAGTGCCGCCGACAGGGGTAATGAGCAGTTCTTC. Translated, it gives CATSAADRGNEQFF.

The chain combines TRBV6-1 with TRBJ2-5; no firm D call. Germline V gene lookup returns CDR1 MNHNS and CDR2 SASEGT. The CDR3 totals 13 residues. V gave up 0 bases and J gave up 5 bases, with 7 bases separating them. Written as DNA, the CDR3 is TGTGCCAGCAGTGAAGCCCTATTGGAGACCCAGTACTTC. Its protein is CASSEALLETQYF.

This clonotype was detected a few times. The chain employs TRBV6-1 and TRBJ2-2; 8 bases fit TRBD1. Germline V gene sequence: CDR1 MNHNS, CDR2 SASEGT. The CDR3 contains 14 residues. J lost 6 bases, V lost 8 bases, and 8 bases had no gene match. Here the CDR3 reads CASGGQGVSGELFF. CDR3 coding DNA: TGTGCCAGCGGAGGACAGGGCGTCTCCGGGGAGCTGTTTTTT.

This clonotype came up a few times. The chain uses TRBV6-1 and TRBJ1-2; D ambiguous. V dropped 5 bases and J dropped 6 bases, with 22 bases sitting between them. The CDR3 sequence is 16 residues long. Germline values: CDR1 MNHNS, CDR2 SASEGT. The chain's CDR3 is CASSQTVLAPSNGYTF. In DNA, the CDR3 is TGTGCCAGCAGTCAAACTGTCCTGGCGCCTTCCAATGGCTACACCTTC.

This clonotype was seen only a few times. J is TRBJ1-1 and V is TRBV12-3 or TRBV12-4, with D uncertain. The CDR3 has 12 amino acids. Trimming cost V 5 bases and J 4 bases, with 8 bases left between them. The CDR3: CASSAFGTEAFF. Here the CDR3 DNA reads TGTGCCAGCAGTGCGTTCGGCACTGAAGCTTTCTTT.

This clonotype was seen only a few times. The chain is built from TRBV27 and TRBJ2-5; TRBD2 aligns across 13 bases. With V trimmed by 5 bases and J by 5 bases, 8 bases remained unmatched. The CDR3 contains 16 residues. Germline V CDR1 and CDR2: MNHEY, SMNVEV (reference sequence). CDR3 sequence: CASSRLAGGLAETQYF. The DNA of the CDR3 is TGTGCCAGCAGTCGACTAGCGGGAGGCCTCGCGGAGACCCAGTACTTC.

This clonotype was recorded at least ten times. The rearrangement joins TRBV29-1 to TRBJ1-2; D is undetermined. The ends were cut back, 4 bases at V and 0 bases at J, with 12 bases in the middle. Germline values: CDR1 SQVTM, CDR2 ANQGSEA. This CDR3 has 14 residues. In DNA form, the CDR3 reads TGCAGCGTTGCCGGGGTTACCGCTAACTATGGCTACACCTTC. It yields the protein CSVAGVTANYGYTF. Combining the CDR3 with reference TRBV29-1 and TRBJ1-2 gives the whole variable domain SAVISQKPSRDICQRGTSLTIQCQVDSQVTMMFWYRQQPGQSLTLIATANQGSEATYESGFVIDKFPISRPNLTFSTLTVSNMSPEDSSIYLCSVAGVTANYGYTFGSGTRLTVV.

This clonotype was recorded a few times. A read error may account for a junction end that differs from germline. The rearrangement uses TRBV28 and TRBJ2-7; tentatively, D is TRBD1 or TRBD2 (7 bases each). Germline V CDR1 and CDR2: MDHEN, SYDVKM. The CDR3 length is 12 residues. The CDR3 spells CASSQSGTVNNF. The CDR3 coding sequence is TGTGCCAGCAGTCAAAGCGGGACAGTGAACAACTTC. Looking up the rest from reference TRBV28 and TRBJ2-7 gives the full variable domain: DVKVTQSSRYLVKRTGEKVFLECVQDMDHENMFWYRQDPGLGLRLIYFSYDVKMKEKGDIPEGYSVSREKKERFSLILESASTNQTSMYLCASSQSGTVNNFGPGTRLTVT.

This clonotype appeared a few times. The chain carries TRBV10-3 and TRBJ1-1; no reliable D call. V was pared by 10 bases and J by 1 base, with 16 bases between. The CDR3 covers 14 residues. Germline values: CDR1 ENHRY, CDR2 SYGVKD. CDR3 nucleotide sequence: TGTGCCACCTCAGTTCCCGGAGGGAACACTGAAGCTTTCTTT. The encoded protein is CATSVPGGNTEAFF.

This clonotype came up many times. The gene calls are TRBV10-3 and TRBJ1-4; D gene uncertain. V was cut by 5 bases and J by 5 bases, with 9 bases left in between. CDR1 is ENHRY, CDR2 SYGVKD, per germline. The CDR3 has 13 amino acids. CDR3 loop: CAISFGQNEKLFF. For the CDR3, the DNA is TGTGCCATCAGTTTTGGTCAAAATGAAAAACTGTTTTTT.

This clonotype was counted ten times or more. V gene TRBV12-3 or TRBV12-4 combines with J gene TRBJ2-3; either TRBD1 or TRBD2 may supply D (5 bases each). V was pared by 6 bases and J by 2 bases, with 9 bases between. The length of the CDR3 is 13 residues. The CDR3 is CASRQDFTDTQYF. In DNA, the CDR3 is TGTGCCAGCAGACAGGACTTCACAGATACGCAGTATTTT.

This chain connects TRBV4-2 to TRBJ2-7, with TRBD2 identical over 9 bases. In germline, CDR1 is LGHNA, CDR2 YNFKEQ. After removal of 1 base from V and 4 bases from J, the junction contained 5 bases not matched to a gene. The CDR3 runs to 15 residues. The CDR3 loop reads CASSQAASGTYEQYF. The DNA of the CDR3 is TGTGCCAGCAGCCAAGCGGCTAGCGGGACATACGAGCAGTACTTC.

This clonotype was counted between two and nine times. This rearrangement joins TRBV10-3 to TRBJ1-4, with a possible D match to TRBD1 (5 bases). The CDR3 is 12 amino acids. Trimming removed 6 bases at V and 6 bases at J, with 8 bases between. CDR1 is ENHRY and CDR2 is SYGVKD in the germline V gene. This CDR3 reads CAIRTADEKLFF. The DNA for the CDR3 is TGTGCCATCAGGACAGCTGATGAAAAACTGTTTTTT.

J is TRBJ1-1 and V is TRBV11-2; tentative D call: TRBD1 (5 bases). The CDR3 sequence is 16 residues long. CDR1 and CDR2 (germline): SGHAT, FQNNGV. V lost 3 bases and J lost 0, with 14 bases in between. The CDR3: CASSFMQGGVNTEAFF. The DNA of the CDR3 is TGTGCCAGCAGCTTTATGCAGGGAGGGGTGAACACTGAAGCTTTCTTT.

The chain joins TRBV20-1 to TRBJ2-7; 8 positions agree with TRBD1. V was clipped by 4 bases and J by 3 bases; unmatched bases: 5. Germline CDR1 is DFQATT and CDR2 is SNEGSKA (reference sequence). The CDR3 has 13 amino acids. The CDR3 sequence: CSATQQGGYEQYF. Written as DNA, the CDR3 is TGCAGTGCTACGCAACAGGGGGGCTACGAGCAGTACTTC.